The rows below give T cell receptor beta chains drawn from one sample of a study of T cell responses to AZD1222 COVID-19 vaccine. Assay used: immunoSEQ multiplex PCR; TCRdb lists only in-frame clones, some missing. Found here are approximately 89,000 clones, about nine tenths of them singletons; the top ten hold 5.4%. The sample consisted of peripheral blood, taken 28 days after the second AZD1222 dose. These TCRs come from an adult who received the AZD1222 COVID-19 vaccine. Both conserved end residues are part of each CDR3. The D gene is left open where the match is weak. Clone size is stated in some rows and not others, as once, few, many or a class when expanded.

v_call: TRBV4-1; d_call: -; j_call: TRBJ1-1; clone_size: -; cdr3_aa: CASSQDLGVNTEAFF; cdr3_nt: TGCGCCAGCAGCCAAGATCTAGGGGTGAACACTGAAGCTTTCTTT
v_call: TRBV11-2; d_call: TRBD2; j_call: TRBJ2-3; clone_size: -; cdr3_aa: CASSTSGGGTDTQYF; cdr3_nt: TGTGCCAGCAGCACTAGCGGGGGTGGCACAGATACGCAGTATTTT
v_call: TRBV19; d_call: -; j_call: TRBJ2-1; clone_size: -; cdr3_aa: CASTRGGYNEQFF; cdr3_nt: TGTGCCAGTACACGGGGAGGATACAATGAGCAGTTCTTC
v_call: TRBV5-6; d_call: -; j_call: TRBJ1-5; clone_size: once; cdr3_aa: CASSLGSNQPQHF; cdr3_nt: TGTGCCAGCAGCTTGGGGAGCAATCAGCCCCAGCATTTT
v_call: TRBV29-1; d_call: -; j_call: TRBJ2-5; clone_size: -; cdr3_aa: CSVEYLSETQYF; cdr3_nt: TGCAGCGTTGAATACCTTTCGGAGACCCAGTACTTC
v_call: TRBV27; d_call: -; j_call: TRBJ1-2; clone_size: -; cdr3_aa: CASSPGKGVYGYTF; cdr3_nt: TGTGCCAGCAGTCCCGGTAAAGGGGTCTATGGCTACACCTTC
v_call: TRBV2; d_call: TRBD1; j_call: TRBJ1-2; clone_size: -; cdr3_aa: CASTSQGVYGYTF; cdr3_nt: TGTGCCAGCACCAGCCAGGGGGTCTATGGCTACACCTTC
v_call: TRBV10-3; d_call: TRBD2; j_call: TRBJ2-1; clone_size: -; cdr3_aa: CASGLAGASYNEQFF; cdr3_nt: TGTGCCTCGGGTTTAGCGGGGGCCTCCTACAATGAGCAGTTCTTC
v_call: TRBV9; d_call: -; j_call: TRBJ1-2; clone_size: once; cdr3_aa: CASSVVGTSYGYTF; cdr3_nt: TGTGCCAGCAGCGTAGTTGGGACCTCTTATGGCTACACCTTC
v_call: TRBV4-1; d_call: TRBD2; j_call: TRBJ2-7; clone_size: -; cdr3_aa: CASSQERGAYYEQYF; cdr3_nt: TGCGCCAGCAGCCAGGAGCGGGGGGCATACTACGAGCAGTACTTC
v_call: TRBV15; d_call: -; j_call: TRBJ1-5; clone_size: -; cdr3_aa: CATSRTQQVRGNQPQHF; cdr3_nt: TGTGCCACCAGCAGGACCCAACAGGTTCGGGGCAATCAGCCCCAGCATTTT
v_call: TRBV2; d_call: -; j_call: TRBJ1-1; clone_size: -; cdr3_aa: CASSPGTYTEAFF; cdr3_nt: TGTGCCAGCAGCCCAGGGACCTACACTGAAGCTTTCTTT
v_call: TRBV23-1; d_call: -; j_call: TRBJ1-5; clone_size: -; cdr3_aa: CASSQSARLSHTYQPQHF; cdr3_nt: TGCGCCAGCAGTCAATCAGCCAGGCTCTCCCATACTTATCAGCCCCAGCATTTT
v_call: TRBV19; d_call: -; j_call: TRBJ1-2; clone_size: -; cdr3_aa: CASSISTVGYGYTF; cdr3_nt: TGTGCCAGTAGTATCAGTACGGTTGGCTATGGCTACACCTTC